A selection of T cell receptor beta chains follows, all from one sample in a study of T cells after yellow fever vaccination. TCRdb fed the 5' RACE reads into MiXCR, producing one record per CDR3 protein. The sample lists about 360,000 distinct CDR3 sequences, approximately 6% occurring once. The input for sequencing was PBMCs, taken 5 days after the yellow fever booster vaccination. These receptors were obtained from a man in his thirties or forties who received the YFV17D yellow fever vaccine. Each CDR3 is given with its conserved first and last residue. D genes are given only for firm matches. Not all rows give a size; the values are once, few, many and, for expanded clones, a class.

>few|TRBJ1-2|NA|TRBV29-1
TGCAGCGTTTCGACGCCTACTAACTATGGCTACACCTTC
CSVSTPTNYGYTF
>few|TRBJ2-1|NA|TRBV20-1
TGCAGTGCTAGAGCCGACTACAATGAGCAGTTCTTC
CSARADYNEQFF
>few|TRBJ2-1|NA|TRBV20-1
TGCAGTGCTAGCTTGGAGGGGCTACAGCAGTTCTTC
CSASLEGLQQFF
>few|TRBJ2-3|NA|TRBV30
TGTGCCAGATCCTCGGGAGATGGGAATACGCAGTATTTT
CARSSGDGNTQYF
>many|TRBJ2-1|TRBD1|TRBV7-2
TGTGCCAGCAGCTTCAGGGGGCGGTACAATGAGCAGTTCTTC
CASSFRGRYNEQFF
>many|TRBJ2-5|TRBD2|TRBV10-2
TGCGCCAGCGCGGGACTAGCGGGATTCTACCAAGAGACCCAGTACTTC
CASAGLAGFYQETQYF
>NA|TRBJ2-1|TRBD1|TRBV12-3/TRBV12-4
TGTGCCAGCACCCCTTTGTTGGGACAGGGGGCCAATGAGCAGTTCTTC
CASTPLLGQGANEQFF
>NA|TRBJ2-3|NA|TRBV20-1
TGCAGACAGAAAGCGAAGCCCAGCACAGATACGCAGTATTTT
CRQKAKPSTDTQYF
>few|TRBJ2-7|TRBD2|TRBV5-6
TGTGCCAGCAGCTTGGACCCGCCCCGAGGACTAGCGGGCCCCGAGCAGTACTTC
CASSLDPPRGLAGPEQYF
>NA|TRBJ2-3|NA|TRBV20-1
TGCAGTGCGCACAGACAGATGGGGGCAGATACGCAGTATTTT
CSAHRQMGADTQYF
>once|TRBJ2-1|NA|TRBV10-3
TGTGCCATCACCCGGGACTTACTCTACAATGAGCAGTTCTTC
CAITRDLLYNEQFF
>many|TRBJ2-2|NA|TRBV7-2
TGTGCCAGCAGCTTAAGTGGGAGGACACCTACTACGGCGGGCACCGGGGAGCTGTTTTTT
CASSLSGRTPTTAGTGELFF
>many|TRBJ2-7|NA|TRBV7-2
TGTGCCAGCAGCTTCCAGCTTAGACCCTACGAGCAGTACTTC
CASSFQLRPYEQYF
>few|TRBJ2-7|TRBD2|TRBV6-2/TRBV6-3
TGTGCCAGCAGCTCGCACCCACTCGGGACTAGCGGGAGGCCCTCCTACGAGCAGTACTTC
CASSSHPLGTSGRPSYEQYF
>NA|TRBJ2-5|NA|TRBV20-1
TGCAGTGCTACCTCTACAGGGAAAGAGACCCAGTACTTC
CSATSTGKETQYF
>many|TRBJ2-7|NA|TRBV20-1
TGCAGTGCTAGAGTCAGGACGTACGAGCAGTACTTC
CSARVRTYEQYF
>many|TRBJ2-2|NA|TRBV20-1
TGCAGTGCTGGGGGACAGAACACCGGGGAGCTGTTTTTT
CSAGGQNTGELFF
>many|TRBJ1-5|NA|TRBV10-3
TGTGCCATCAGTGAGGGACCCGGGGGAAGCCAGCCCCAGCATTTT
CAISEGPGGSQPQHF
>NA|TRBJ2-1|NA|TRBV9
TGTGCCAGCAGCGTAGCCAGCGGAGGGTACAATGAGCAGTTCTTC
CASSVASGGYNEQFF
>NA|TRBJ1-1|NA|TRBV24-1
TGTGCCACCCGCAGGGGCCTCAGTACTGAAGCTTTCTTT
CATRRGLSTEAFF
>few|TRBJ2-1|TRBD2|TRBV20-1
TGCAGTGCGGGTGGTGGACTAGCGAACTACAATGAGCAGTTCTTC
CSAGGGLANYNEQFF
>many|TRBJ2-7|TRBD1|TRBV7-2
TGTGCCAGCAGCTTCGGACAGGGGGCGTCGGAGCAGTACTTC
CASSFGQGASEQYF
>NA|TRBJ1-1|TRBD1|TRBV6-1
TGTGCCAGCAGAGCACAGGGGTGGGGTAAGGCTTTCTTT
CASRAQGWGKAFF
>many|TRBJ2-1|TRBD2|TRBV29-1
TGCAGCGGCGGGGGAAGCGGGAGAGGGGATGAGCAGTTCTTC
CSGGGSGRGDEQFF
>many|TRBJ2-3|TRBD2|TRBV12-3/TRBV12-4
TGTGCCAGCAGTTCCGGGAGGCCAGATACGCAGTATTTT
CASSSGRPDTQYF
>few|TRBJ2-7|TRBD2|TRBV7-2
TGTGCCAGCAAAACGGACGCGGGAGGCCCCGAGCAGTACTTC
CASKTDAGGPEQYF
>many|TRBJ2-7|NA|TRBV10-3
TGTGCCTCCTCTGGGGGGCTGAGTTCGGGGGAGCAGTACTTC
CASSGGLSSGEQYF
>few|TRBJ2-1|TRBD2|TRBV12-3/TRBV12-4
TGTGCCAGCAGTTTAACCCCCTCTAGCGGGGGCGGTTATGAGCAGTTCTTC
CASSLTPSSGGGYEQFF
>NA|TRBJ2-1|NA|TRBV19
TGTGCCAGTATTTCAAGCGGGACACCCCCCTACAATGAGCAGTTCTTC
CASISSGTPPYNEQFF
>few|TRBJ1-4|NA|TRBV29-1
TGCAGCGCCACGATTCGAACTAATGAAAAACTGTTTTTT
CSATIRTNEKLFF
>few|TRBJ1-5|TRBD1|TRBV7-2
TGTGCCAGCAGCTTAGGACAGGGGATTCAGCCCCAGCATTTT
CASSLGQGIQPQHF
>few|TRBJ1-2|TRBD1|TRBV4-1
TGCGCCAGCAGCCAAACCGGACAGGATAATAACTATGGCTACACCTTC
CASSQTGQDNNYGYTF
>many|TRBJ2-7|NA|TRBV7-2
TGTGCCAGCAGCCGTGGGACCTACGAGCAGTACTTC
CASSRGTYEQYF
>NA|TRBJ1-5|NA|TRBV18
TGTGCCAGCTCACCGCTCCTCAGGGTTGGGGGGAATCAGCCCCAGCATTTT
CASSPLLRVGGNQPQHF
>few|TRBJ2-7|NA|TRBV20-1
TGCAGTGCTAGAGAACACAGCTACTACGAGCAGTACTTC
CSAREHSYYEQYF
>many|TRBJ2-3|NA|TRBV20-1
TGCAGTGCTCCAGGGGGTGCGGCGGGGAAATTGGATACGCAGTATTTT
CSAPGGAAGKLDTQYF
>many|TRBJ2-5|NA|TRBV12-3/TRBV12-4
TGTGCCAGCAGACTACTAGAGGAGACCCAGTACTTC
CASRLLEETQYF
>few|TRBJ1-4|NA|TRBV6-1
TGTGCCAGCAGGAACAGAGTTGCAACTAATGAAAAACTGTTTTTT
CASRNRVATNEKLFF